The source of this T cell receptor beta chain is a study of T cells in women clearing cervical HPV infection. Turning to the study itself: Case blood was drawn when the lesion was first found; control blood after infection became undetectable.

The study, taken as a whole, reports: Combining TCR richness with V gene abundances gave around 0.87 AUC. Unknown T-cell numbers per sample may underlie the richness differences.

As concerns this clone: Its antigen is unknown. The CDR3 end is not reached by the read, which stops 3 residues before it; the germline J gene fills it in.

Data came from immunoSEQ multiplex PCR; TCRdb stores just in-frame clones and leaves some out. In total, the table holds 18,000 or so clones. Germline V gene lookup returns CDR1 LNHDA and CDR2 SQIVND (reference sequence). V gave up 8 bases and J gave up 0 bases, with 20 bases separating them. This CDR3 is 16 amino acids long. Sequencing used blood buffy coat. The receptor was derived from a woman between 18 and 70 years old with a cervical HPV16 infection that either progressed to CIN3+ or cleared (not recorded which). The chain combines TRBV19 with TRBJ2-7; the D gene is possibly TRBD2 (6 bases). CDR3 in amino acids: CASSQNRDSTSYEQYF. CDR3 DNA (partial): TGTGCCAGTTCTCAAAACCGGGACTCAACCTCCTACGAG.